This T cell receptor (beta chain) was recorded in a study of PD-L1 blockade in urothelial cancer (dated 2017 in TCRdb). Describing the broader study: All patients started therapy at some point between 2014 and 2016 and received atezolizumab 1,200 mg intravenously every 3 weeks. TCR sequencing covered pretreatment tumor samples and matched, serially collected peripheral blood taken before and after atezolizumab treatment. About 90% of the 29 patients were males with bladder-origin urothelial cancer, and about 60% of the roughly 29 reported a prior smoking history. Blood samples were analyzed at 3 weeks after treatment start (second dose) and at 6 weeks after treatment start. The study, an exploratory multi-omic analysis, examined somatic, immune and clinical correlates of response to PD-L1 blockade with atezolizumab in urothelial cancer. Progression-free survival longer than 6 months counted as durable clinical benefit, and TCR features were additionally tested against both progression-free and overall survival. Pretreatment blood TCR-seq was available for 27 to 30 patients, at least one posttreatment blood collection was obtained for roughly 25 patients, and tumor TCR-seq was available for roughly 25 patients. Durable clinical benefit was achieved by nine patients but not by the remaining 20. A median of around 150,000 T cells and some 84,000 unique TCRs was obtained from blood samples, and a median clonality of roughly 0.082 was observed. Patients had an ECOG performance status of 0 or 1 and had received between 0 and 3 prior chemotherapy regimens. In the same patients who had TCR sequencing, pretreatment tumors also underwent whole exome sequencing and RNA sequencing. Study-wide findings and limitations: Greater expansion of tumor-associated TCR clones in peripheral blood 3 weeks after the start of treatment was observed in patients with durable benefit (n of about 24, p = 0.022). Because the sample size was small (n ≈ 31) and many exploratory analyses were performed, the results are intended to be hypothesis-generating. A pretreatment peripheral blood TCR clonality below the median was linked to improved progression-free and overall survival.

To estimate absolute template abundance from read counts, synthetic TCR analog templates were spiked into each PCR. The immunoSEQ assay was used to amplify TCRbeta CDR3 regions from genomic DNA with bias-controlled V and J gene primers. Sequencing of rearranged TCRbeta segments was performed at approximately 20X coverage. The study's processing was this. Clustering was used to correct sequencing errors, and CDR3s were annotated against IMGT so that V, D and J genes could be assigned. Downstream analyses used only productive TCRbeta rearrangements and left out out-of-frame or stop-codon sequences. To compute clonality, Shannon entropy was normalized by the log of the number of unique productive sequences and then subtracted from one. Fisher's exact test with Benjamini-Hochberg correction, at a threshold of adjusted p below 0.01, was used to find clones that differed between time points or between blood and tumor. TCRdb's version of the immuneACCESS table is confined to in-frame rearrangements and falls short of the full clone set. An unresolved V gene accounts for under half of the shortfall where checked; the remainder is of unknown origin. That table furnishes V, J and clone size, whereas the DNA furnished D and trimming. The sample table shows about 84,000 clones, and 82% are seen once. Together, the top ten hold 9% to 9.5% of the sample.

A cohort of about 31 patients with locally advanced or metastatic urothelial carcinoma, treated at Memorial Sloan Kettering on a trial protocol, was included. Peripheral blood mononuclear cells were collected from each patient pretreatment and during treatment, giving between 1 and 8 total time points per patient. The Qiagen DNeasy Blood extraction kit was used to purify genomic DNA from total PBMCs and from tumor samples. Collected pretreatment and during treatment, PBMCs were isolated and stored as previously described. A remark on this clone: The target of this receptor is not known. Base qualities were left out, and no much larger clone turns up one base away.

Including the terminal cysteine and phenylalanine, the CDR3 comprises 15 residues. The DNA shown is the 45-base CDR3, in frame from base 1. A distance of 15 bases separates the germline ends of V and J, which lose 4 bases and 4 bases respectively. For CDR1 and CDR2, the germline V gene (reference sequence) lists SGHNT and YYREEE. This chain joins TRBV5-4 to TRBJ2-1, with a weak D call of TRBD2 (7 bases match). This receptor was obtained from a man between 65 and 85 years old with urothelial cancer. The sequences come from PBMCs, collected around atezolizumab (anti-PD-L1) treatment. The nucleotides are TGTGCCAGCAGCCCAGGGGCTAGCGGATACAATGAGCAGTTCTTC. The encoded protein is CASSPGASGYNEQFF.